This T cell receptor (beta chain) appears in the sequencing data of a study of blood T cells in healthy people across ages. Germline V gives CDR1 SGHTA, CDR2 FQGNSA. Trimming took 8 bases from V and 7 from J, leaving 18 bases between them. CDR3 size: 14 residues. The authors ran a second PCR of about 7 to 11 cycles using a sample-barcoded 5' primer and a J-beta primer mix. One entry per CDR3 protein results from TCRdb running MiXCR on the 5' RACE reads. The table has hundreds of thousands of distinct CDR3 sequences, roughly 64% seen once. The study's findings and limits: PBMCs that were unsorted prevented a conclusive naive versus antigen-experienced comparison. TCR beta diversity, measured per million T cells, fell in a roughly linear way with age.

Points on this clonotype: Its antigen remains unknown.

Every sample yielded at least 6 million isolated PBMCs. The receptor comes from a man aged 25-45 years in good health. This chain links TRBV7-2 with TRBJ2-1; unclear D gene. Sequencing used blood. The CDR3 coding sequence is TGTGCCAGCTCTGAAGCCCCCATGAGTAATGAGCAGTTCTTC. It encodes CASSEAPMSNEQFF.